A single sample is the source of the 21 T cell receptor beta chains below, sequenced in a study of spatial heterogeneity in lung cancer. Regarding time point: blood at routine non-recurrence follow-up after resection. The authors sequenced whole RNA from tumor, nontumor lung or frozen PBMC without sorting. TCRdb processed the 5' RACE reads anew with MiXCR; each CDR3 protein has one entry. The table has about 50,000 distinct CDR3 sequences, around 6.7% seen once. The specimen comprised PBMCs, sampled at follow-up. The receptors here all came from a female donor with early-stage non-small cell lung cancer.

This clonotype was seen many times. This chain joins TRBV20-1 and TRBJ2-7, with D unresolved. The CDR3 contains 12 residues. CDR1 and CDR2 from the germline V gene are DFQATT and SNEGSKA (reference sequence). The V end lost 4 bases, the J end lost 0 bases, and 7 bases lay between the germline ends. DNA of the CDR3: TGCAGTGCTATCCCCAACTCCTACGAGCAGTACTTC. Its protein is CSAIPNSYEQYF.

J is TRBJ1-5 and V is TRBV20-1; 7 bases align to TRBD1. CDR1 is DFQATT and CDR2 is SNEGSKA in the germline V gene (reference sequence). This CDR3 has 14 residues. The V and J ends lost 6 bases and 0 bases, in that order; junction bases with no gene match: 5. The CDR3 here is CSAVGTDSNQPQHF. CDR3 bases: TGCAGTGCAGTCGGGACAGATAGCAATCAGCCCCAGCATTTT.

The chain has TRBV6-2 or TRBV6-3 and TRBJ2-2; D not resolved. The CDR3 totals 12 residues. V lost 0 bases and J 9 bases, leaving 5 bases between the germline ends. The V gene's germline CDR1 is MNHEY and CDR2 SVGEGT. The CDR3 sequence: CASSYSFRELFF. The CDR3 DNA reads as TGTGCCAGCAGTTACTCGTTCCGGGAGCTGTTTTTT.

The V gene is TRBV4-1, the J gene TRBJ1-1; D unclear. Germline V lookup: CDR1 MGHRA, CDR2 YSYEKL. The V end lost 0 bases, the J end lost 0 bases, and 17 bases lay between the germline ends. The CDR3 has 18 residues. CDR3: CASSQESAFGELNTEAFF. The CDR3 region has the DNA TGCGCCAGCAGCCAAGAGAGTGCTTTTGGCGAACTGAACACTGAAGCTTTCTTT.

This clonotype was counted many times. This chain connects TRBV6-5 to TRBJ2-7; D is possibly TRBD1 (8 bases). The germline gives CDR1 MNHEY, CDR2 SVGAGI. Trimming took 6 bases from V and 6 from J, leaving 18 bases between them. The CDR3 has 14 residues. The CDR3 loop reads CASRGGTGSGEQYF. The DNA for the CDR3 is TGTGCCAGCAGGGGAGGGACAGGCTCTGGCGAGCAGTACTTC.

The gene calls are TRBV13 and TRBJ1-2; 8 bases are shared with TRBD1. The germline CDR1 and CDR2 sequences are PRHDT and FYEKMQ (reference sequence). Germline trimming cut 2 bases from V and 0 bases from J; bases unmatched to any gene: 2. The CDR3 totals 15 residues. In nucleotides, the CDR3 is TGTGCCAGCAGCTTAAGGGACAGGCCTAACTATGGCTACACCTTC. It encodes CASSLRDRPNYGYTF. Filled out from reference TRBV13 and TRBJ1-2, the complete variable domain reads AAGVIQSPRHLIKEKRETATLKCYPIPRHDTVYWYQQGPGQDPQFLISFYEKMQSDKGSIPDRFSAQQFSDYHSELNMSSLELGDSALYFCASSLRDRPNYGYTFGSGTRLTVV.

In this sample, this clonotype turned up many times. The chain joins TRBV18 to TRBJ1-1, with D possibly TRBD1 on 6 matching bases. The CDR3 has 15 amino acids. Germline lookup yields CDR1 KGHSH and CDR2 LQKENI. Trimming took off 6 bases at V and 0 bases at J, with 14 bases between the two ends. CDR3 in DNA: TGTGCCAGCTCGGCCATTACAGGGTTGAACACTGAAGCTTTCTTT. It codes for CASSAITGLNTEAFF.

This clonotype showed up just a few times. V and J are TRBV3-1 and TRBJ2-1, with 9 nucleotides matching TRBD2. From germline, CDR1 is LGHDT and CDR2 YNNKEL (reference sequence). This CDR3 spans 14 amino acids. With V trimmed by 7 bases and J by 3 bases, 4 bases remained unmatched. In nucleotides, the CDR3 is TGTGCCAGCACAAAAGCGGGGGGCTACAATGAGCAGTTCTTC. This gives the protein CASTKAGGYNEQFF.

There are many counts of this clonotype. The chain is built from TRBV11-2 and TRBJ2-2, with 8 bases identical to TRBD2. The ends lost 1 base at V and 6 bases at J; junction bases unmatched: 7. The V gene's germline CDR1 is SGHAT and CDR2 FQNNGV. CDR3 size: 16 residues. The CDR3, as DNA: TGTGCCAGCAGCTTAGTCCCGGGGGGGCAGGCCGGGGAGCTGTTTTTT. Protein sequence: CASSLVPGGQAGELFF.

There are many counts of this clonotype. The chain carries TRBV12-3 or TRBV12-4 and TRBJ1-2; 11 positions match TRBD1. The CDR3 loop spans 12 amino acids. V was pared by 5 bases and J by 12 bases, with 5 bases of the junction left unmatched. The CDR3 reads CASSRGQGAHTF. The DNA of the CDR3 is TGTGCCAGCAGTCGCGGACAGGGGGCCCACACCTTC.

This clonotype was seen ten or more times. The genes are TRBV7-9 and TRBJ1-5; 7 nucleotides agree with TRBD1. The CDR3 extends over 16 amino acids. Germline values: CDR1 SEHNR, CDR2 FQNEAQ (reference sequence). With V trimmed by 4 bases and J by 2 bases, 8 bases remained unmatched. In DNA form, the CDR3 reads TGTGCCAGCAGCTCCGACAGGGTTAGGGGCAATCAGCCCCAGCATTTT. Amino acid sequence: CASSSDRVRGNQPQHF.

The chain carries TRBV25-1 and TRBJ2-3; the D gene could be TRBD1 or TRBD2 (5 bases each). The CDR3 extends over 14 amino acids. Germline V gene lookup returns CDR1 MGHDK and CDR2 SYGVNS. The germline V and J ends were trimmed by 3 bases and 0 bases, with 7 bases remaining between them. CDR3 sequence (DNA): TGTGCCAGCAGTGAGTGGGACAGCACAGATACGCAGTATTTT. It codes for CASSEWDSTDTQYF.

A few counts support this clonotype. V gene TRBV5-1 combines with J gene TRBJ2-7; 8 nucleotides agree with TRBD1. CDR1 and CDR2 (germline): SGHRS, YFSETQ. Trimming cost V 3 bases and J 2 bases; bases outside gene matches: 7. There are 15 residues in the CDR3. The CDR3 coding sequence is TGCGCCAGCAGCTCAGCAGGGACAGGCGCCTACGAGCAGTACTTC. Encoded protein: CASSSAGTGAYEQYF.

This rearrangement joins TRBV12-3 or TRBV12-4 to TRBJ2-7; D might be TRBD1 (6 bases). The length of the CDR3 is 11 residues. Trimming left V 6 bases short and J 8 bases short, with 11 bases between. Here the CDR3 reads CASSTTGKQYF. The CDR3 DNA reads as TGTGCCAGCAGCACCACAGGGAAGCAGTACTTC.

Ten or more counts support this clonotype. The chain joins TRBV20-1 to TRBJ1-2, with unresolved D. Germline lookup yields CDR1 DFQATT and CDR2 SNEGSKA (reference sequence). This CDR3 comprises 13 residues. The V end was cut by 1 base, the J end by 8 bases, with 14 bases between. CDR3 amino acids: CSARGQTVRGYTF. In DNA form, the CDR3 reads TGCAGTGCTAGAGGGCAGACTGTCAGGGGCTACACCTTC.

This clonotype was observed a few times. This chain joins TRBV13 and TRBJ2-1, with 13 bases aligning to TRBD2. Germline V gene lookup returns CDR1 PRHDT and CDR2 FYEKMQ (reference sequence). Trimming removed 5 bases from V and 8 bases from J; junction bases left unmatched: 6. The CDR3 has 15 residues. As DNA, the CDR3 is TGTGCCAGCAGCCCAGGACTAGCGGGGGCGGATGAGCAGTTCTTC. Amino acid sequence: CASSPGLAGADEQFF.

This clonotype came up many times. The chain is built from TRBV18 and TRBJ1-5, with a possible D match to TRBD1 (6 bases). The CDR3 length is 14 residues. V lost 4 bases to trimming and J lost 6 bases, with 13 bases between them. Germline CDR1 reads KGHSH; CDR2 reads LQKENI. CDR3 nucleotides: TGTGCCAGCTCACAAACAGGGTATTTTCAGCCCCAGCATTTT. Translating gives CASSQTGYFQPQHF.

This clonotype has a count of ten or more. This chain connects TRBV29-1 to TRBJ1-2, with a weak D call TRBD1 (5 bases). V lost 7 bases and J lost 8, with 17 bases in between. Germline assignment: CDR1 SQVTM and CDR2 ANQGSEA. This CDR3 contains 12 residues. DNA for the CDR3: TGCAGCGCCTCTGAATTAGGGGCCGGCTACACCTTC. Its translation: CSASELGAGYTF.

The sample holds many counts of this clonotype. This chain joins TRBV20-1 and TRBJ1-5, with D perhaps TRBD1 (6 bases). This CDR3 has 14 amino acids. CDR1 is DFQATT and CDR2 is SNEGSKA in the germline V gene (reference sequence). Trimming took off 1 base at V and 3 bases at J, with 10 bases between the two ends. The CDR3 protein is CSARVRGYNQPQHF. DNA for the CDR3: TGCAGTGCTAGAGTCAGGGGATACAATCAGCCCCAGCATTTT.

This clonotype has a count of ten or more. The J gene is TRBJ2-1, the V gene TRBV7-9; tentatively, D is TRBD2 (6 bases). CDR1 and CDR2 (germline): SEHNR, FQNEAQ (reference sequence). Trimming left V 4 bases short and J 9 bases short, with 13 bases between. This CDR3 has 13 amino acids. CDR3 DNA sequence: TGTGCCAGCAGCTCCTTTACTAGCACTGAGCAGTTCTTC. As protein: CASSSFTSTEQFF. The whole variable domain, remainder taken from reference TRBV7-9 and TRBJ2-1, is DTGVSQNPRHKITKRGQNVTFRCDPISEHNRLYWYRQTLGQGPEFLTYFQNEAQLEKSRLLSDRFSAERPKGSFSTLEIQRTEQGDSAMYLCASSSFTSTEQFFGPGTRLTVL.

This clonotype was counted ten times or more. The chain couples TRBV7-2 to TRBJ1-2; possible D gene TRBD1, 5 bases. With 7 bases removed from V and 3 bases from J, the gap between germline ends came to 24 bases. This CDR3 has 17 amino acids. The germline V gene has CDR1 SGHTA and CDR2 FQGNSA. The CDR3 DNA sequence: TGTGCCAGCACTCCTCGCTTTGGGACCACTGGCGACTATGGCTACACCTTC. Translating gives CASTPRFGTTGDYGYTF.